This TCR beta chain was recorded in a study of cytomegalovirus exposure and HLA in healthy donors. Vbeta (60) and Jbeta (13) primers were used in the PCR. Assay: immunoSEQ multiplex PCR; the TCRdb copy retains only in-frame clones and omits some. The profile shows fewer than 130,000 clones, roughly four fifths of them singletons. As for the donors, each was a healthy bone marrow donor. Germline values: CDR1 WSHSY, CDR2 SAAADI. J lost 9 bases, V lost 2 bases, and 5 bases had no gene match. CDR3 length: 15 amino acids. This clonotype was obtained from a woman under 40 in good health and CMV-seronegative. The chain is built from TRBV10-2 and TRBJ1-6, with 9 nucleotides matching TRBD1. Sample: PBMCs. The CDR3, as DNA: TGCGCCAGCAGTGAGACAGGGGGCCGGGGTTCACCCCTCCACTTT. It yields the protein CASSETGGRGSPLHF.